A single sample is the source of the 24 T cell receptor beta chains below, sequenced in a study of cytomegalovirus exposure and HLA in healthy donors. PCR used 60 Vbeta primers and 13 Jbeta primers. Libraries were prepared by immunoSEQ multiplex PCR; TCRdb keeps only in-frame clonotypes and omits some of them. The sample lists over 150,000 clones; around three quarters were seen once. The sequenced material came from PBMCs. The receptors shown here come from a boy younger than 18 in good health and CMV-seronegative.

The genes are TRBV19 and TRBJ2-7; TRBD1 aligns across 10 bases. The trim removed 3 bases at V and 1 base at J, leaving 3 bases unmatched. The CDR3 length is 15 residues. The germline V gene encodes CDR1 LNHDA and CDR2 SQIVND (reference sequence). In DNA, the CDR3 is TGTGCCAGTAGTATCGACAGGGGGCTGTCCTACGAGCAGTACTTC. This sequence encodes CASSIDRGLSYEQYF. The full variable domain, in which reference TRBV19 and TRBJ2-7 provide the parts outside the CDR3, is DGGITQSPKYLFRKEGQNVTLSCEQNLNHDAMYWYRQDPGQGLRLIYYSQIVNDFQKGDIAEGYSVSREKKESFPLTVTSAQKNPTAFYLCASSIDRGLSYEQYFGPGTRLTVT.

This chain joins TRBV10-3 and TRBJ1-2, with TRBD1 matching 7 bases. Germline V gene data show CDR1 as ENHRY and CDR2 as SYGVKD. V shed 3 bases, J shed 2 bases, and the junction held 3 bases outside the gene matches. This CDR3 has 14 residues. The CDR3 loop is CAISDRDSNYGYTF. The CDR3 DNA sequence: TGTGCCATCAGTGATAGGGACAGCAACTATGGCTACACCTTC.

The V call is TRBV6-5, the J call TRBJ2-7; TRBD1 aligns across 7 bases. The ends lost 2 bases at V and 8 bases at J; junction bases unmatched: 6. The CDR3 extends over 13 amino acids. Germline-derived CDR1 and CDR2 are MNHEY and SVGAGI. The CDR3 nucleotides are TGTGCCAGCAGTTACGGGACAGTCTTGAAGCAGTACTTC. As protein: CASSYGTVLKQYF.

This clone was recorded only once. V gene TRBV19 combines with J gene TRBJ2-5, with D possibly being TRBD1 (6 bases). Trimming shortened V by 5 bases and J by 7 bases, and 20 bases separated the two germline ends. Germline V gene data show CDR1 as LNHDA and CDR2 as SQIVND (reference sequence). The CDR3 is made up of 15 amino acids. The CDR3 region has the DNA TGTGCCAGTAGTGTATCATCAGGGGATGGCAGGACCCAGTACTTC. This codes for CASSVSSGDGRTQYF.

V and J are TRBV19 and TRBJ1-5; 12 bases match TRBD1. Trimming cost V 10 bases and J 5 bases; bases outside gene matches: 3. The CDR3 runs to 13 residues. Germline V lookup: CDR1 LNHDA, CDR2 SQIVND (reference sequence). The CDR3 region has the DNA TGTGCCACCCGGGACAGGGGGCATCAGCCCCAGCATTTT. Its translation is CATRDRGHQPQHF. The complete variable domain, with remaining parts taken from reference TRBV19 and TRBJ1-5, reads DGGITQSPKYLFRKEGQNVTLSCEQNLNHDAMYWYRQDPGQGLRLIYYSQIVNDFQKGDIAEGYSVSREKKESFPLTVTSAQKNPTAFYLCATRDRGHQPQHFGDGTRLSIL.

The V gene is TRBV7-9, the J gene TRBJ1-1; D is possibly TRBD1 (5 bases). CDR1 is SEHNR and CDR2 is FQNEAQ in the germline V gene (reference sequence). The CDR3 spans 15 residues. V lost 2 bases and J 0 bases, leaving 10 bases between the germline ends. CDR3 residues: CASSLMTVMNTEAFF. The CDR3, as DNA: TGTGCCAGCAGCTTAATGACAGTAATGAACACTGAAGCTTTCTTT.

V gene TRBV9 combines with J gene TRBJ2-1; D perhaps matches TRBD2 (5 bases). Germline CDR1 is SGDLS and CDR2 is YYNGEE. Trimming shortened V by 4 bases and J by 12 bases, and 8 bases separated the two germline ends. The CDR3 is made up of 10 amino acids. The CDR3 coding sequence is TGTGCCAGCAGCTCGGGAACGCAGTTCTTC. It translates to CASSSGTQFF.

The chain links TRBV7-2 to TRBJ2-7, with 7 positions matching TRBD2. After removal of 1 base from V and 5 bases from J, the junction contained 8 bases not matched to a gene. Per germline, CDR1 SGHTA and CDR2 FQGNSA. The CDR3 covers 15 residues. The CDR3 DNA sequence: TGTGCCAGCAGCTTAGTTGGGGGGGATATAGACGAGCAGTACTTC. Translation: CASSLVGGDIDEQYF.

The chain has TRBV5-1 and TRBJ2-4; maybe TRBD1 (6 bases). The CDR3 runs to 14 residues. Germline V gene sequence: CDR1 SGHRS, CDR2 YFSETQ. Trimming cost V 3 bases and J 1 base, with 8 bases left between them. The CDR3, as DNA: TGCGCCAGCAGCTCCCAGGGGGCCAAAAACATTCAGTACTTC. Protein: CASSSQGAKNIQYF. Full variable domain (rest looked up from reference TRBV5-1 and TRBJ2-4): KAGVTQTPRYLIKTRGQQVTLSCSPISGHRSVSWYQQTPGQGLQFLFEYFSETQRNKGNFPGRFSGRQFSNSRSEMNVSTLELGDSALYLCASSSQGAKNIQYFGAGTRLSVL.

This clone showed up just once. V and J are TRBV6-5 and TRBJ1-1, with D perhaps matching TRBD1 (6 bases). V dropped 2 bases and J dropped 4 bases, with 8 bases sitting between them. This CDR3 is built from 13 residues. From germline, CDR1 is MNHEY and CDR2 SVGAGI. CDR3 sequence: CASSYLQGTEAFF. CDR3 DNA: TGTGCCAGCAGTTACCTACAGGGCACTGAAGCTTTCTTT.

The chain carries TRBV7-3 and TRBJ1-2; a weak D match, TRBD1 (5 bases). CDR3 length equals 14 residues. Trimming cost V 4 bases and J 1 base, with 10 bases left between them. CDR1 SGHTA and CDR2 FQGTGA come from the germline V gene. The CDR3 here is CASSWGRRNYGYTF. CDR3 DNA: TGTGCCAGCAGCTGGGGCAGGCGTAACTATGGCTACACCTTC.

The CDR3 is CASSQGGLAGALGEQYF. The CDR3 DNA follows: TGCGCCAGCAGCCAGGGGGGGCTAGCGGGAGCCCTAGGAGAGCAGTATTTT. The chain uses TRBV4-1 and TRBJ2-3; TRBD2 agrees at 10 bases. Germline lookup yields CDR1 MGHRA and CDR2 YSYEKL. The CDR3 runs 17 residues. Germline trimming cut 3 bases from V and 11 bases from J; bases unmatched to any gene: 17.

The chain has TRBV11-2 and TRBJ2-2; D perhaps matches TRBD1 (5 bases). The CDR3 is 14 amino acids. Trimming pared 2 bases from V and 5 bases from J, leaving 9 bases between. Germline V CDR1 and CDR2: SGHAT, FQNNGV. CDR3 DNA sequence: TGTGCCAGCAGCTTACAGGGTGAAACCGGGGAGCTGTTTTTT. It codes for CASSLQGETGELFF.

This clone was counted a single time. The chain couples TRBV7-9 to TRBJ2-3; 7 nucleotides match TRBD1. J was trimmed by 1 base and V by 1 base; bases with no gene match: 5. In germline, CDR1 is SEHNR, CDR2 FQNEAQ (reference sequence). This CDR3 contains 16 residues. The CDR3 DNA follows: TGTGCCAGCAGCTTAGGATGGGACAGTGGCACAGATACGCAGTATTTT. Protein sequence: CASSLGWDSGTDTQYF.

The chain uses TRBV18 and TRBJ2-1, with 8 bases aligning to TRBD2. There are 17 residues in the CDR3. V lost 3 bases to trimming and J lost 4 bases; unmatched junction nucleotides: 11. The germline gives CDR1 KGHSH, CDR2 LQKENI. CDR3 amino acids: CASSPPSASGRYNEQFF. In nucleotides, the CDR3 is TGTGCCAGCTCACCTCCCTCGGCTAGCGGGCGATACAATGAGCAGTTCTTC.

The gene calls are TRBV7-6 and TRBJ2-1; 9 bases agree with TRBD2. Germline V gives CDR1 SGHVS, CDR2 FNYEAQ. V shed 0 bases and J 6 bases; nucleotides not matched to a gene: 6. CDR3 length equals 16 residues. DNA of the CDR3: TGTGCCAGCAGCTTAGCGCCACTAGCGGGCACCAATGAGCAGTTCTTC. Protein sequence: CASSLAPLAGTNEQFF.

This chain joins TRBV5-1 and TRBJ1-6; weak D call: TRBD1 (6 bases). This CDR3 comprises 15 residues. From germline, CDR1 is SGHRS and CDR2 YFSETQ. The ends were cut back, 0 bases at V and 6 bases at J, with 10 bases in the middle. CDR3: CASSLDRVGNSPLHF. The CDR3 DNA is TGCGCCAGCAGCTTGGACAGGGTTGGTAATTCACCCCTCCACTTT.

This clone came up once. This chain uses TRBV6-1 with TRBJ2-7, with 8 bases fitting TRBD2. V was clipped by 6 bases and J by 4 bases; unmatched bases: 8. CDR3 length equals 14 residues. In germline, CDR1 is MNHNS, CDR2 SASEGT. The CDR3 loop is CASSKREGRYEQYF. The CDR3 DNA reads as TGTGCCAGCAGCAAACGGGAGGGCCGTTACGAGCAGTACTTC.

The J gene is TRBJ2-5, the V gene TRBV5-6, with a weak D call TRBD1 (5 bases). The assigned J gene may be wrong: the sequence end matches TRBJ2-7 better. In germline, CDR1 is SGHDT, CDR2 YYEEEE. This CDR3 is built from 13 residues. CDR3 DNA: TGTGCCAGCAGCTTGGCTGGGGCCCACGAGCAGTACTTC. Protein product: CASSLAGAHEQYF.

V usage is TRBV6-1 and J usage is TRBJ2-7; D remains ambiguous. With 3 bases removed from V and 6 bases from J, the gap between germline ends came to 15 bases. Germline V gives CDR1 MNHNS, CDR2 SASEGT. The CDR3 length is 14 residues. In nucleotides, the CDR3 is TGTGCCAGCAGTGATTTAGGCAGGTTCGGCGAGCAGTACTTC. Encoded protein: CASSDLGRFGEQYF.

CDR3 sequence reads: CASSERGGAFGELFF. CDR3 sequence (DNA): TGCGCCAGCAGTGAGCGCGGGGGGGCCTTCGGGGAGCTGTTTTTT. The genes are TRBV10-2 and TRBJ2-2; 9 bases agree with TRBD2. J lost 7 bases, V lost 2 bases, and 5 bases had no gene match. Germline V gene data show CDR1 as WSHSY and CDR2 as SAAADI. This CDR3 spans 15 amino acids.

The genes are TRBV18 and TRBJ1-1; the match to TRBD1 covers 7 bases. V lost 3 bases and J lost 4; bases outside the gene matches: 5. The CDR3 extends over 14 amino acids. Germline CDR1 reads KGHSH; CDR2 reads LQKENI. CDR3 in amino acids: CASSPAQGSTEAFF. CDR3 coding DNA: TGTGCCAGCTCACCTGCACAGGGGAGCACTGAAGCTTTCTTT. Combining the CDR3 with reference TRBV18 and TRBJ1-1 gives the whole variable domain NAGVMQNPRHLVRRRGQEARLRCSPMKGHSHVYWYRQLPEEGLKFMVYLQKENIIDESGMPKERFSAEFPKEGPSILRIQQVVRGDSAAYFCASSPAQGSTEAFFGQGTRLTVV.

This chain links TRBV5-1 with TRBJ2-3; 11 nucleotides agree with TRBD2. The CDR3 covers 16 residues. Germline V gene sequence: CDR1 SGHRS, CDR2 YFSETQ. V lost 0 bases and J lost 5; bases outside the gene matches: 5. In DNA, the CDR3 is TGCGCCAGCAGCTTGGGTAGCGGGGGGGCAGGAGATACGCAGTATTTT. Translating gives CASSLGSGGAGDTQYF.

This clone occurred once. Written as DNA, the CDR3 is TGTGCCAGCTCACTGCGCACGGCGGGACAGGGGGTTGGCGGCTACACCTTC. Its translation: CASSLRTAGQGVGGYTF. The rearrangement uses TRBV18 and TRBJ1-2; 11 bases fit TRBD1. V dropped 4 bases and J dropped 8; count of bases not matched to a gene: 15. This CDR3 spans 17 amino acids. The germline CDR1 and CDR2 sequences are KGHSH and LQKENI.